Each of the 19 T cell receptor beta chains below was sequenced from the same sample in a study of cytomegalovirus exposure and HLA in healthy donors. Profiled with immunoSEQ multiplex PCR; TCRdb holds only in-frame clones, not every one. The sample contains approximately 230,000 clones, less than 90% of which appear only once. Sequencing was carried out using PBMCs. The receptors come from a man aged 18 to 29 in good health and CMV-seropositive.

The chain links TRBV5-1 to TRBJ2-3, with 14 bases identical to TRBD2. Germline lookup yields CDR1 SGHRS and CDR2 YFSETQ. Germline trimming cut 4 bases from V and 5 bases from J; bases unmatched to any gene: 3. The CDR3 loop spans 15 amino acids. In DNA, the CDR3 is TGCGCCAGCAGCGGACTAGCGGGAGGCCAAGATACGCAGTATTTT. Translated: CASSGLAGGQDTQYF.

The chain recombines TRBV18 with TRBJ2-3; either TRBD1 or TRBD2 may fit D (5 bases each). Between the trimmed V and J ends, which lost 5 bases and 5 bases, there was a span of 8 bases. The CDR3 loop spans 12 amino acids. Germline loops: CDR1 KGHSH, CDR2 LQKENI. The CDR3 reads CASSLRGDTQYF. For the CDR3, the DNA is TGTGCCAGCTCATTGAGGGGAGATACGCAGTATTTT. Based on the CDR3 plus reference TRBV18 and TRBJ2-3, the full variable domain is NAGVMQNPRHLVRRRGQEARLRCSPMKGHSHVYWYRQLPEEGLKFMVYLQKENIIDESGMPKERFSAEFPKEGPSILRIQQVVRGDSAAYFCASSLRGDTQYFGPGTRLTVL.

The gene calls are TRBV27 and TRBJ2-7; 7 nucleotides agree with TRBD1. V lost 5 bases, J lost 2 bases, and 3 bases stayed unmatched. Germline V CDR1 and CDR2: MNHEY, SMNVEV (reference sequence). This CDR3 has 13 residues. CDR3: CASSQTGPYEQYF. Written as DNA, the CDR3 is TGTGCCAGCAGTCAGACAGGGCCCTACGAGCAGTACTTC.

This clone was detected only once. The V and J genes are TRBV18 and TRBJ2-2; TRBD2 might be the D (5 bases). Deletions cut 5 bases from V and 0 bases from J, with 13 bases between. This CDR3 spans 16 amino acids. The germline CDR1 and CDR2 sequences are KGHSH and LQKENI. The CDR3 sequence is CASSSFEGTNTGELFF. The CDR3 DNA follows: TGTGCCAGCTCATCATTCGAGGGAACGAACACCGGGGAGCTGTTTTTT.

This chain connects TRBV6-5 to TRBJ2-2; D not certain. The CDR3 is 15 residues long. Germline V gene sequence: CDR1 MNHEY, CDR2 SVGAGI. Trimming left V 0 bases short and J 1 base short, with 6 bases between. The CDR3 reads CASSYSGLNTGELFF. CDR3 in DNA: TGTGCCAGCAGTTACTCGGGTCTGAACACCGGGGAGCTGTTTTTT.

The chain employs TRBV29-1 and TRBJ2-7, with D unresolved. Germline-derived CDR1 and CDR2 are SQVTM and ANQGSEA. V was shortened by 0 bases and J by 4 bases, with 7 bases between the two germline ends. The CDR3 is 12 residues long. CDR3 nucleotide sequence: TGCAGCGTTGAAGAGATTGCTTACGAGCAGTACTTC. Protein: CSVEEIAYEQYF.

The chain employs TRBV5-4 and TRBJ2-1, with 13 bases identical to TRBD2. Trimming at V came to 2 bases and at J to 7 bases, leaving 6 bases not matched to a gene. The germline V gene encodes CDR1 SGHNT and CDR2 YYREEE (reference sequence). This CDR3 has 16 amino acids. The CDR3 DNA is TGTGCCAGCAGCTTCGAACTAGCGGGAGGGTTGAATGAGCAGTTCTTC. This sequence encodes CASSFELAGGLNEQFF.

J is TRBJ2-7 and V is TRBV4-1; D call uncertain. The CDR3 covers 13 residues. V was shortened by 0 bases and J by 4 bases, with 7 bases between the two germline ends. Germline-derived CDR1 and CDR2 are MGHRA and YSYEKL. The CDR3 here is CASSQEIKYEQYF. In DNA, the CDR3 is TGCGCCAGCAGCCAAGAGATTAAGTACGAGCAGTACTTC.

The V call is TRBV7-9, the J call TRBJ1-2, with D possibly TRBD1 on 5 matching bases. Germline loops: CDR1 SEHNR, CDR2 FQNEAQ (reference sequence). V dropped 2 bases and J dropped 6 bases, with 7 bases sitting between them. The CDR3 is 12 amino acids. CDR3: CASSLWGNGYTF. The DNA of the CDR3 is TGTGCCAGCAGCTTATGGGGGAATGGCTACACCTTC.

V is TRBV29-1 and J is TRBJ1-2; 8 bases map to TRBD1. The CDR3 is 13 amino acids. Trimming took 6 bases from V and 6 from J; bases not matched to a gene: 9. CDR1 is SQVTM, CDR2 ANQGSEA, per germline. This CDR3 is CSVGPGQADGYTF. For the CDR3, the DNA is TGCAGCGTGGGCCCGGGACAGGCGGATGGCTACACCTTC.

CDR3 loop: CASSQGTSQETQYF. CDR3 DNA: TGTGCCAGCAGCCAAGGGACTAGCCAAGAGACCCAGTACTTC. V gene TRBV4-2 combines with J gene TRBJ2-5, with 7 bases lining up with TRBD2. This CDR3 spans 14 amino acids. The J segment lost 1 base and the V segment lost 1 base, leaving 0 bases of the junction unmatched. Germline V gene data show CDR1 as LGHNA and CDR2 as YNFKEQ.

The CDR3 DNA is TGTGCCAGCAGCCCCCAACTAGGAAGCACAGATACGCAGTATTTT. Its protein product is CASSPQLGSTDTQYF. V gene TRBV4-2 combines with J gene TRBJ2-3, with a possible D match to TRBD2 (5 bases). CDR1 LGHNA and CDR2 YNFKEQ come from the germline V gene. The germline V and J ends were trimmed by 4 bases and 0 bases, with 11 bases remaining between them. The CDR3 sequence is 15 residues long.

The J gene is TRBJ1-1, the V gene TRBV2, with a possible D match to TRBD1 (6 bases). Germline CDR1 reads SNHLY; CDR2 reads FYNNEI. The CDR3 loop spans 11 amino acids. The V end was cut by 8 bases, the J end by 6 bases, with 10 bases between. CDR3 DNA sequence: TGTGCCAGCGCGGGGGCCCCTGAAGCTTTCTTT. This codes for CASAGAPEAFF.

The J gene is TRBJ2-5, the V gene TRBV9; D unclear. Deletions cut 4 bases from V and 4 bases from J, with 11 bases between. Per the germline V gene, CDR1 is SGDLS and CDR2 is YYNGEE. The CDR3 is made up of 13 amino acids. CDR3 in DNA: TGTGCCAGCAGCCCCACGCCATTAGAGACCCAGTACTTC. The encoded protein is CASSPTPLETQYF.

This chain links TRBV7-3 with TRBJ2-7; unclear D gene. Germline V gene lookup returns CDR1 SGHTA and CDR2 FQGTGA. V lost 5 bases and J lost 6, with 11 bases in between. The CDR3 has 12 residues. CDR3 sequence (DNA): TGTGCCAGCAGCCCCGGGTCTGGCGAGCAGTACTTC. Translating it yields CASSPGSGEQYF.

The chain recombines TRBV7-8 with TRBJ2-7, with D hard to call. V gave up 5 bases and J gave up 2 bases, with 10 bases separating them. This CDR3 has 13 amino acids. The germline V gene has CDR1 SGHVS and CDR2 FQNEAQ. The CDR3 DNA reads TGTGCCAGCAGCACTGACGGTACCTACGAGCAGTACTTC. It encodes CASSTDGTYEQYF. The complete variable domain, with remaining parts taken from reference TRBV7-8 and TRBJ2-7, reads GAGVSQSPRYKVAKRGQDVALRCDPISGHVSLFWYQQALGQGPEFLTYFQNEAQLDKSGLPSDRFFAERPEGSVSTLKIQRTQQEDSAVYLCASSTDGTYEQYFGPGTRLTVT.

The V gene is TRBV5-6, the J gene TRBJ2-5; D possibly corresponds to TRBD2 (6 bases). The CDR3 totals 13 residues. CDR1 and CDR2 (germline): SGHDT, YYEEEE. Between the trimmed V and J ends, which lost 3 bases and 5 bases, there was a span of 11 bases. The CDR3 DNA is TGTGCCAGCAGCTCCGGCCGGGGGGAGACCCAGTACTTC. Translation: CASSSGRGETQYF. Full variable domain (missing parts from reference TRBV5-6 and TRBJ2-5): DAGVTQSPTHLIKTRGQQVTLRCSPKSGHDTVSWYQQALGQGPQFIFQYYEEEERQRGNFPDRFSGHQFPNYSSELNVNALLLGDSALYLCASSSGRGETQYFGPGTRLLVL.

The gene calls are TRBV29-1 and TRBJ2-3; D is perhaps TRBD2 (5 bases). This CDR3 region has 14 residues. Germline V gene data show CDR1 as SQVTM and CDR2 as ANQGSEA. The germline V and J ends were trimmed by 6 bases and 4 bases, with 17 bases remaining between them. The CDR3 coding sequence is TGCAGCGTCCTTTTTAGTTCCGGGGCAGATACGCAGTATTTT. Translated, it gives CSVLFSSGADTQYF.

CDR3 nucleotide sequence: TGTGCCAGCAGTGAGGGTCGGGGTGAGCAGTTCTTC. This translates into CASSEGRGEQFF. The chain is built from TRBV2 and TRBJ2-1; D is perhaps TRBD2 (5 bases). Trimming took off 3 bases at V and 9 bases at J, with 9 bases between the two ends. CDR1 and CDR2 (germline): SNHLY, FYNNEI. The CDR3 runs to 12 residues. The variable domain in full, with the rest retrieved from reference TRBV2 and TRBJ2-1, is EPEVTQTPSHQVTQMGQEVILRCVPISNHLYFYWYRQILGQKVEFLVSFYNNEISEKSEIFDDQFSVERPDGSNFTLKIRSTKLEDSAMYFCASSEGRGEQFFGPGTRLTVL.